This section outlines one T cell receptor beta chain sequence together with its context. Its specific antigen is unknown. Libraries came from the immunoSEQ multiplex PCR assay. TCRbeta CDR3 sequencing was performed by Adaptive Biotechnologies. Turning to the authors' computational methods: To assess repertoire similarity, the researchers used the Chao-modified Jaccard index along with median clonotype overlap taken from 200 random subsamples at equal sample size. Similarity analyses used either productive nucleotide sequences or in silico-translated amino acid sequences. Hierarchical clustering with single linkage and t-SNE based on Chao-modified Jaccard distances were applied for the comparison of repertoires. Repertoire diversity was assessed with the Renyi index over a range of alpha values after the sample sizes were normalised. In TCRdb, the immuneACCESS table is reduced to in-frame sequences with V and J assigned. These tables do not hold every clone; where another copy was compared, an unresolved V gene accounts for under half, and the others remain unexplained. That table is the source of V, J and clone size, and D and trimming were worked out from the DNA. The table held for this sample gives about 6,400 clones. The ten biggest clones cover around 0.61% of the sample.

This entry belongs to a study of synovial regulatory T cells in juvenile arthritis (dated by TCRdb to between 2015 and 2017). Study-level background: Among the sequenced patients, a few were classified as therapy-naive, methotrexate plus infliximab was given to one, methotrexate was given to five or six, and treatment information was unavailable for one. The study compared the TCRbeta CDR3 repertoires of blood iaTreg cells, other blood Treg cells and synovial fluid Treg cells taken from matched patient samples. Effector T cell subsets were also sequenced in this cohort for comparisons, but the Treg dataset alone covers only blood and synovial fluid Treg cells. TCR repertoire comparisons included Treg and Teff subsets from fewer than 12 JIA patients with active disease.

TCR repertoire donors were around eleven juvenile idiopathic arthritis patients with active disease who had not reached inactive disease, 3 polyarticular and 8 oligoarticular. A median age of around 12 years (range roughly 2.1-25) and a median disease duration of around seven years (range 0.2-19.1) were recorded for the TCR-sequenced patients. Samples for TCR repertoire analysis were collected at two centres in Italy. Peripheral blood mononuclear cells were isolated using a Histopaque-1077 density gradient and were cryopreserved in around 90% FCS with roughly 10% DMSO. Here is what the overall study found, with its caveats: TCR diversity was lower in blood iaTreg cells than in other blood Treg cells, which is consistent with antigen-driven expansion. Synovial Treg cells shared more CDR3 sequences with iaTreg cells than with other blood Treg cells; Chao-Jaccard similarity confirmed closer relation. iaTreg TCR repertoires were largely private across patients and partially overlapped with synovial Teff and blood CPL repertoires.

The CDR1 and CDR2 encoded by the germline V gene (reference sequence) are SEHNR and FQNEAQ. The cysteine opens and the phenylalanine closes a CDR3 of 14 amino acids. The DNA is not on file. Sequences were obtained from Treg cells from blood. Interpreted using the paper, the cell subset or site label stands for: remaining (HLA-DR-negative) circulating blood Treg cells. The chain joins TRBV7-9 to TRBJ1-1; TCRdb gives TRBD1 as the D gene, but with no DNA this cannot be confirmed. This sequence originates from a donor aged 2-35 years with juvenile idiopathic arthritis. CDR3 reads: CASSLEGAGTEAFF.